Sequencing of this T cell receptor (beta chain) was carried out in a study of blood T cells in healthy people across ages. Study observations and caveats: Comparison with aged donors showed that long-lived donors had more naive CD4+ cells and higher diversity.

The V end lost 3 bases, the J end lost 5 bases, and 8 bases lay between the germline ends. This CDR3 region has 13 residues. Germline V gene lookup returns CDR1 LGHNA and CDR2 YSLEER. Next came a second PCR, run for about 6 to 11 cycles, which used a sample-barcoded 5' primer along with a J-beta primer mix. Every sample gave at least 2.5 million paired-end reads containing CDR3. TCRdb recomputed calls from the 5' RACE reads with MiXCR, one row per CDR3 protein. Among around 990,000 distinct CDR3 sequences, under 40% were seen once, and the ten largest hold roughly 13%. Roughly 9.2 milliliters was the volume of peripheral blood drawn from each donor. Each sample gave at least 6 million isolated PBMCs. In this sample, this clonotype turned up many times. Antigen unknown.

Sequences were obtained from blood. The V call is TRBV4-3, the J call TRBJ2-1; D is perhaps TRBD1 or TRBD2 (5 bases each). This clonotype was obtained from a man in his late teens or twenties in good health. The CDR3 nucleotides are TGCGCCAGCAGCCAGGGGGTACACAATGAGCAGTTCTTC. Its protein is CASSQGVHNEQFF.